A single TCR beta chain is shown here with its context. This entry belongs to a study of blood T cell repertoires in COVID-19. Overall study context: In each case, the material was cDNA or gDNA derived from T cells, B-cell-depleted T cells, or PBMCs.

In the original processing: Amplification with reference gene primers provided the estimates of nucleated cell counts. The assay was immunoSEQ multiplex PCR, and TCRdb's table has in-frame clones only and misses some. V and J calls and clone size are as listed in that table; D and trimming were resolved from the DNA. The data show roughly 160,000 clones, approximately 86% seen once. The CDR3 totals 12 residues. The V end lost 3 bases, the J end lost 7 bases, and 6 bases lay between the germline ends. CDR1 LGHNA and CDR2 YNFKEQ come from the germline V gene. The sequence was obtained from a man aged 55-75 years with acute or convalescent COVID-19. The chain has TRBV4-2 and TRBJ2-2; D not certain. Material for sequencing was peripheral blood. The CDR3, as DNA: TGTGCCAGCAGCCACGTTCTCGGGGAGCTGTTTTTT. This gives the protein CASSHVLGELFF.